This T cell receptor beta chain was recovered during a study of blood T cell repertoires in COVID-19. This CDR3 region has 16 residues. Germline V lookup: CDR1 MNHNS, CDR2 SASEGT. The V and J ends lost 1 base and 8 bases, in that order; junction bases with no gene match: 7. Using immunoSEQ multiplex PCR, the repertoire was profiled, and TCRdb retains in-frame clones only, with some absent. The sample holds some 350,000 clones, around 84% seen once. The source of this sequence is a human donor in a cohort sampled during active COVID-19. The rearrangement joins TRBV6-1 to TRBJ2-1; 11 bases are a match to TRBD2. The sample was peripheral blood. The CDR3 region is CASSEGISGGADEQFF. The CDR3 DNA follows: TGTGCCAGCAGTGAAGGAATTAGCGGGGGGGCCGATGAGCAGTTCTTC.